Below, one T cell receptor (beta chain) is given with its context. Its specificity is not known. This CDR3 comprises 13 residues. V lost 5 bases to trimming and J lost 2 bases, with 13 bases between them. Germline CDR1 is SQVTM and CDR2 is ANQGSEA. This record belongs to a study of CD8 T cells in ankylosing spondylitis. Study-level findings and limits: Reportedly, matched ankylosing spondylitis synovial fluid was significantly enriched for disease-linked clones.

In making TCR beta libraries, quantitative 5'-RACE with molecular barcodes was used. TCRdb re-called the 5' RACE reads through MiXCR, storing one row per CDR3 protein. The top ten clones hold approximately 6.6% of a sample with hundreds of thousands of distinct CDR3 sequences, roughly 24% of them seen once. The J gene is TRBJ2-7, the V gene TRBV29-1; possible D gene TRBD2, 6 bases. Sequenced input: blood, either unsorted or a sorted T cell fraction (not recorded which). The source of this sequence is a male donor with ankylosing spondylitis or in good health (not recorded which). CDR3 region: CSVWREAPYEQYF. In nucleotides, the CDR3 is TGCAGCGTTTGGAGGGAGGCCCCCTACGAGCAGTACTTC.